The table lists the clone carrying this TCR beta chain with a count of one. Its target is unknown. PCR was performed using 60 Vbeta and 13 Jbeta primers. Profiled with immunoSEQ multiplex PCR; TCRdb holds only in-frame clones, not every one. The sample has 150,000 to 200,000 clones, 75% to 85% seen once. The sample originates from a study of cytomegalovirus exposure and HLA in healthy donors. Study-level background: Within an early data release were about 80 million unique TCRs drawn from HLA-typed donors. Broader study findings: Roughly uniform depth of sequencing across donors was assumed in presence/absence analyses.

Germline V CDR1 and CDR2: MNHNS, SASEGT. This CDR3 contains 13 residues. With 5 bases removed from V and 1 base from J, the gap between germline ends came to 8 bases. Sequencing was carried out using PBMCs. The chain is built from TRBV6-1 and TRBJ1-1, with no clear D. The TCR sequence derives from a woman in her 30s in good health and CMV-seronegative. This CDR3 is CASSPPKNTEAFF. The CDR3 DNA reads TGTGCCAGCAGTCCCCCCAAGAACACTGAAGCTTTCTTT.